This T cell receptor (beta chain) came from a study of T cells in narcolepsy. Germline CDR1 reads DFQATT; CDR2 reads SNEGSKA (reference sequence). The CDR3 consists of 11 residues. The V and J ends lost 8 bases and 5 bases respectively, with 12 bases between them. Sequenced by immunoSEQ multiplex PCR; TCRdb stores in-frame clones only, minus some. The sample yields about 22,000 clones, around 81% seen once. This TCR was sampled from a human donor in good health. The V gene is TRBV20-1, the J gene TRBJ2-5; unclear D gene. Specimen: memory (CD45RA-) CD4+ T cells from blood. In nucleotides, the CDR3 is TGCAGTACGAATCAAAGGGAGACCCAGTACTTC. Translated: CSTNQRETQYF.